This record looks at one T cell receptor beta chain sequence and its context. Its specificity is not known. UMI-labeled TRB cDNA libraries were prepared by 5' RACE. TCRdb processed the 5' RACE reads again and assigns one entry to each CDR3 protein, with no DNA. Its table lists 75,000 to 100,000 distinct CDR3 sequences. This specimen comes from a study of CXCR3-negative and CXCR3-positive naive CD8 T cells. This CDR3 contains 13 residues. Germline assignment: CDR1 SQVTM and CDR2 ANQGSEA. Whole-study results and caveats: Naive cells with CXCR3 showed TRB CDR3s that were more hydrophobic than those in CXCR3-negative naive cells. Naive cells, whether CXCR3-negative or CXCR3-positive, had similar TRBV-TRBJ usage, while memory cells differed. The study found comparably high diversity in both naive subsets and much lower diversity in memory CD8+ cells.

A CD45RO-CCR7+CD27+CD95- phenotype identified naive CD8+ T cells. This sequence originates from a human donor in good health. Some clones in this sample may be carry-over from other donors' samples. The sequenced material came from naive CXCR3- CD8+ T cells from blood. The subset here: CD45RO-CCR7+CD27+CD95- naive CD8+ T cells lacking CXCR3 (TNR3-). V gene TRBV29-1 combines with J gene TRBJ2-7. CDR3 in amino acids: CSVEGASTYEQYF.